Described below is a single T cell receptor beta chain sequence and its context. Antigen specificity is unknown. This record belongs to a study of cytotoxic CD8 clonotypes in ibrutinib-treated CLL. Overall study: The samples contained roughly 240,000 productive templates on average. They also contained an average of roughly 99,000 productive rearrangements. Study-wide results and limits: Exceeding age-matched healthy donors, baseline clonality also tracked the counts of circulating CD8+ T cells. Clonality was higher at ibrutinib response and returned toward baseline at progression. The public clonotypes identified were infrequent and showed contraction or stability on treatment.

Generated by immunoSEQ multiplex PCR, the TCRdb table keeps only in-frame clones and is missing some. The sample lists about 68,000 clones, more than 70% occurring once. Germline V CDR1 and CDR2: WNHNN, SYGVQD (reference sequence). The CDR3 has 14 residues. The V end was cut by 2 bases, the J end by 0 bases, with 8 bases between. The TCR comes from a human donor with chronic lymphocytic leukemia. This specimen consisted of PBMCs, obtained at disease progression, from a patient treated with ibrutinib. The V and J genes are TRBV10-1 and TRBJ2-7; D might be TRBD1 (5 bases). The CDR3 sequence is CASSERTHSYEQYF. CDR3 nucleotide sequence: TGCGCCAGCAGTGAGAGGACACACTCCTACGAGCAGTACTTC.